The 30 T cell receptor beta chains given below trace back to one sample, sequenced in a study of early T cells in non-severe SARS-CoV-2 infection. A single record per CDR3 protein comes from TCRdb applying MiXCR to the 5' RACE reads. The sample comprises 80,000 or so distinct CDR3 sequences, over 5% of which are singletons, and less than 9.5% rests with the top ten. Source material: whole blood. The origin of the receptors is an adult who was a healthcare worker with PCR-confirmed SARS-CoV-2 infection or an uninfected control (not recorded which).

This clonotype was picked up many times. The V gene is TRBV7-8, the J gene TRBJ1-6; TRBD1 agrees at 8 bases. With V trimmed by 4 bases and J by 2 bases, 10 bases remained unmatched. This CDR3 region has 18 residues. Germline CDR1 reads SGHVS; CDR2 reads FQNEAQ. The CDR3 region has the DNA TGTGCCAGCAGCTCCTCAAAGGGACAGGTTCCCTATAATTCACCCCTCCACTTT. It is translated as CASSSSKGQVPYNSPLHF. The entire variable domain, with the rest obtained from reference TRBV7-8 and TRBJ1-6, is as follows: GAGVSQSPRYKVAKRGQDVALRCDPISGHVSLFWYQQALGQGPEFLTYFQNEAQLDKSGLPSDRFFAERPEGSVSTLKIQRTQQEDSAVYLCASSSSKGQVPYNSPLHFGNGTRLTVT.

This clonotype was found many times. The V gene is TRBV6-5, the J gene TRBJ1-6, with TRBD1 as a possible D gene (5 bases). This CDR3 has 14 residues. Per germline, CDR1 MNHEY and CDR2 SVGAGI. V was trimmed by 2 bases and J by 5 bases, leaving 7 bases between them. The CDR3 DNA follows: TGTGCCAGCAGTTACAACAGGAATAATTCACCCCTCCACTTT. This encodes CASSYNRNNSPLHF.

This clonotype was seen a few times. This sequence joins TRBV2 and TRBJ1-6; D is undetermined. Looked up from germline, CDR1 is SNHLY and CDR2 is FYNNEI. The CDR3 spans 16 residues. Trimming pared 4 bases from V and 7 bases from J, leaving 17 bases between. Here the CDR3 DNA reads TGTGCCAGCAGTGTCACAGAACCAAGCGGGAATTCACCCCTCCACTTT. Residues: CASSVTEPSGNSPLHF.

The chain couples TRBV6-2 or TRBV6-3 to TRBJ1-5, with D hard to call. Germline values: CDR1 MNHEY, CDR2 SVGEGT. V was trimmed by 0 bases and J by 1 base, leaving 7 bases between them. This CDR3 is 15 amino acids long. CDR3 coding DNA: TGTGCCAGCAGTTACTCCGGGATGAGCAATCAGCCCCAGCATTTT. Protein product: CASSYSGMSNQPQHF.

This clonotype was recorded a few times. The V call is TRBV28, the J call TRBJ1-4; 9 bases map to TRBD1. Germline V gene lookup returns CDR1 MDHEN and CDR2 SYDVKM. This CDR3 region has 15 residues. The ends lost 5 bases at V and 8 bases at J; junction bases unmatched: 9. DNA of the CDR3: TGTGCCAGCAGTCCCCCGGGACAGGGATGGGAAAAACTGTTTTTT. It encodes CASSPPGQGWEKLFF.

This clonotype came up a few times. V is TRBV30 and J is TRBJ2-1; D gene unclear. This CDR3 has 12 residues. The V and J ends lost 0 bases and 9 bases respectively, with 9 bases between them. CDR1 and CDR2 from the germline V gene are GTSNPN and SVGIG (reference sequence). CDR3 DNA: TGTGCCTGGAGTGTCTACGCCAGTGAGCAGTTCTTC. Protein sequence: CAWSVYASEQFF.

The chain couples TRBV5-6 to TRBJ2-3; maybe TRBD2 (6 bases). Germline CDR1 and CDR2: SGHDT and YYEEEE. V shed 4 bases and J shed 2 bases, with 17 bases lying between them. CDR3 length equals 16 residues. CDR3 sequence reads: CASSLIDGDSTDTQYF. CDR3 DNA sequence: TGTGCCAGCAGCCTAATAGACGGGGACTCCACAGATACGCAGTATTTT.

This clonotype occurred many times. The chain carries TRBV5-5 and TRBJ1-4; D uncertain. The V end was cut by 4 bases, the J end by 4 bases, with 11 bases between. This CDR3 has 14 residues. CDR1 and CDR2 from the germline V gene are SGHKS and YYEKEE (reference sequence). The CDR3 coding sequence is TGTGCCAGCAGCCAAGACACTTATAATGAAAAACTGTTTTTT. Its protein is CASSQDTYNEKLFF.

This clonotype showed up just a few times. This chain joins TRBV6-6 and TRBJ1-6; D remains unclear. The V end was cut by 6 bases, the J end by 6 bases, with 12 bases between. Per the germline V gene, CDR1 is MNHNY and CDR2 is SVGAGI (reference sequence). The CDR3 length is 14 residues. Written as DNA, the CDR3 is TGTGCCAGCAGCTACAAAGAGTTTAATTCACCCCTCCACTTT. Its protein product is CASSYKEFNSPLHF.

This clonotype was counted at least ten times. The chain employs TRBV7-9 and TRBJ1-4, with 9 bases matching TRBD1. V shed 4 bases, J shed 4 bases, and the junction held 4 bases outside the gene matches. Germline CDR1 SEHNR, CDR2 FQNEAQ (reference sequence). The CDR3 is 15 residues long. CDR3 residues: CASSYQGQGNEKLFF. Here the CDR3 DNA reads TGTGCCAGCAGCTACCAGGGACAGGGTAATGAAAAACTGTTTTTT.

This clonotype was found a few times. The CDR3, as DNA: TGCGCCAGCAGCTTGAATCTAGCGGGGAACACCGGGGAGCTGTTTTTT. This gives the protein CASSLNLAGNTGELFF. The V gene is TRBV5-1, the J gene TRBJ2-2; TRBD2 matches 8 bases. V was pared by 1 base and J by 1 base, with 3 bases of the junction left unmatched. The CDR3 has 16 residues. Germline V gives CDR1 SGHRS, CDR2 YFSETQ.

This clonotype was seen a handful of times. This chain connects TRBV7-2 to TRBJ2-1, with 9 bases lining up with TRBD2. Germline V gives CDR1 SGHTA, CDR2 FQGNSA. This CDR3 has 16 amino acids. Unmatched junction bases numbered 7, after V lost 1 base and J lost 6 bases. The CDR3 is CASSLGQRGVGNEQFF. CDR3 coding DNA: TGTGCCAGCAGCTTAGGGCAGCGGGGGGTTGGCAATGAGCAGTTCTTC.

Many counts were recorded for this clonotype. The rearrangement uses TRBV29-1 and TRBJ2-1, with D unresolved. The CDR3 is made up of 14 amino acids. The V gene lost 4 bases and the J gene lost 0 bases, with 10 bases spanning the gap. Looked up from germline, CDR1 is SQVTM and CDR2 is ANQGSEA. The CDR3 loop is CSVVRLSSYNEQFF. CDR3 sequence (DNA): TGCAGCGTTGTACGACTCAGCTCCTACAATGAGCAGTTCTTC.

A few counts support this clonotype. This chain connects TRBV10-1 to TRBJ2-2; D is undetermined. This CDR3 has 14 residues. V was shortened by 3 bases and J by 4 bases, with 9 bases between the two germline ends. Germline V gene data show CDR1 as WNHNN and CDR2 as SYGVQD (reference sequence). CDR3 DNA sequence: TGCGCCAGCAGTGAAGGTCCAACCACCGGGGAGCTGTTTTTT. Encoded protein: CASSEGPTTGELFF.

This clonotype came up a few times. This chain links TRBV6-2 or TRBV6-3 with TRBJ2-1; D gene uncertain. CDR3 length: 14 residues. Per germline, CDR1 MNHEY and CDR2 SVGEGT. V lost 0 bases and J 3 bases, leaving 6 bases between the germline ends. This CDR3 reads CASSYSPRYNEQFF. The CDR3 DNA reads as TGTGCCAGCAGTTACTCGCCACGCTACAATGAGCAGTTCTTC.

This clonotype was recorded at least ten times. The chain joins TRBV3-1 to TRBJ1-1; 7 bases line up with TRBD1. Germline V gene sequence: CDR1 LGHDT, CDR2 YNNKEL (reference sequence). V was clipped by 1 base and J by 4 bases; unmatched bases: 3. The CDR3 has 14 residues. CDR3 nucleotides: TGTGCCAGCAGCCAAGGAACAGGGGTCACTGAAGCTTTCTTT. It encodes CASSQGTGVTEAFF.

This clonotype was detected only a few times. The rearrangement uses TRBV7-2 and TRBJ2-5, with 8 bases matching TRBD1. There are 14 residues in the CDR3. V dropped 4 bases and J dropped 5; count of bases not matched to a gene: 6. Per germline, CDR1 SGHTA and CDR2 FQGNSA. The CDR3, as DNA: TGTGCCAGCAGCTACGGACAGGGCGGTGAGACCCAGTACTTC. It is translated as CASSYGQGGETQYF.

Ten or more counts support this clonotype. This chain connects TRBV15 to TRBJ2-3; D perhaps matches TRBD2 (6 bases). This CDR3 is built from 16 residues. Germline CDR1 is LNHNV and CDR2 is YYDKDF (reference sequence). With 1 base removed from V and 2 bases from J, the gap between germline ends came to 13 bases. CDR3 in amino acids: CATSRVAGGFTDTQYF. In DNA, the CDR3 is TGTGCCACCAGCAGAGTGGCAGGAGGGTTCACAGATACGCAGTATTTT.

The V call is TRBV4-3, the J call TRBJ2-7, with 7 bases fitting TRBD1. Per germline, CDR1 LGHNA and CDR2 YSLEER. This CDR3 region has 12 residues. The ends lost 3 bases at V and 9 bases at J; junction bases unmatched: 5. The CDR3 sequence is CASSHPEGAQYF. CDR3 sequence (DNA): TGCGCCAGCAGCCATCCCGAGGGGGCGCAGTACTTC.

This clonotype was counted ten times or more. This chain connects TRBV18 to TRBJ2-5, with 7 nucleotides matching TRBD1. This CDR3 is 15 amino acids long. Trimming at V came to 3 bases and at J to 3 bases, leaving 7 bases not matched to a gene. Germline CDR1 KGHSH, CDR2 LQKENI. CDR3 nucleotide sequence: TGTGCCAGCTCACCCTTGTCAGGGGGTGAAGAGACCCAGTACTTC. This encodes CASSPLSGGEETQYF.

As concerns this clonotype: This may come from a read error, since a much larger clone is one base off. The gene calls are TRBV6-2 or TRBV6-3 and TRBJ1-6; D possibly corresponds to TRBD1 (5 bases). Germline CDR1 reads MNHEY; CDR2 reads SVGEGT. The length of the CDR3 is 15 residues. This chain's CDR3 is CASSYGTRRDSSLHF. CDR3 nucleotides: TGTGCCAGCAGTTACGGGACCCGGAGGGATTCATCCCTCCACTTT.

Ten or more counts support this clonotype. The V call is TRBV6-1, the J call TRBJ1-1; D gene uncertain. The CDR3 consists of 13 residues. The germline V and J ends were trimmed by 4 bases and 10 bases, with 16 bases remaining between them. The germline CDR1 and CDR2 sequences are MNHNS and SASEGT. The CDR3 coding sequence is TGTGCCAGCAGTGCCCACGTCGACCCGCGAGCTTTCTTT. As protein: CASSAHVDPRAFF.

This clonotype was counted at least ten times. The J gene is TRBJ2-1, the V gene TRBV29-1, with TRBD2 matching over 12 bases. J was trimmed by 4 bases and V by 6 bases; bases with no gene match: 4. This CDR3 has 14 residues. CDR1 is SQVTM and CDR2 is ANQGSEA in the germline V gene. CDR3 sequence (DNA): TGCAGCGTAGCTAGCGGGAGGGTTTACAATGAGCAGTTCTTC. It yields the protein CSVASGRVYNEQFF.

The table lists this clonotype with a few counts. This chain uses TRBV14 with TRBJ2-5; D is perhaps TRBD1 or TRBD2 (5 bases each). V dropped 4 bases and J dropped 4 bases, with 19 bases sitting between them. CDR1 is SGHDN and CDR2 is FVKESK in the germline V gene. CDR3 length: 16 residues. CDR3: CASSRTGPFPGETQYF. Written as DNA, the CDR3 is TGTGCCAGCAGCCGAACGGGACCCTTTCCCGGAGAGACCCAGTACTTC.

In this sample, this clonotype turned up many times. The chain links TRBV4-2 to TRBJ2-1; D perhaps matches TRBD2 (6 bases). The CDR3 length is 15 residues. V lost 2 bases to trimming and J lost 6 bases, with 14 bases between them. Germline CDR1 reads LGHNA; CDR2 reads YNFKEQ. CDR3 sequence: CASSQSGLPINEQFF. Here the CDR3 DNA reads TGTGCCAGCAGCCAATCGGGACTTCCAATCAATGAGCAGTTCTTC.

DNA of the CDR3: TGTGCCAGCAGTGAAGCGGGTTCCTTCTCCTACAATGAGCAGTTCTTC. It specifies CASSEAGSFSYNEQFF. The V and J genes are TRBV6-1 and TRBJ2-1, with unresolved D. V gave up 0 bases and J gave up 0 bases, with 9 bases separating them. The germline CDR1 and CDR2 sequences are MNHNS and SASEGT. This CDR3 comprises 16 residues.

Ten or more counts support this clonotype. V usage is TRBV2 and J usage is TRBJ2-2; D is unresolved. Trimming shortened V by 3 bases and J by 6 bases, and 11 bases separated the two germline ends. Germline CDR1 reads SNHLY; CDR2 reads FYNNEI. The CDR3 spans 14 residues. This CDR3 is CASSETSNAGELFF. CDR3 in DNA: TGTGCCAGCAGTGAGACCTCCAATGCCGGGGAGCTGTTTTTT.

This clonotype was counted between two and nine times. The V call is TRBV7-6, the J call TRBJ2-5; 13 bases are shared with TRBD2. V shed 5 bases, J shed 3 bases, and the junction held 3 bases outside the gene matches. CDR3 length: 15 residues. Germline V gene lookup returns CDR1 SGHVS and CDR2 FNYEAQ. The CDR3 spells CASSAGLAGEETQYF. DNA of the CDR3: TGTGCCAGCAGCGCAGGACTAGCGGGGGAAGAGACCCAGTACTTC. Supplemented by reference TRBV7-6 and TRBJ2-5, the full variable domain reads GAGVSQSPRYKVTKRGQDVALRCDPISGHVSLYWYRQALGQGPEFLTYFNYEAQQDKSGLPNDRFSAERPEGSISTLTIQRTEQRDSAMYRCASSAGLAGEETQYFGPGTRLLVL.

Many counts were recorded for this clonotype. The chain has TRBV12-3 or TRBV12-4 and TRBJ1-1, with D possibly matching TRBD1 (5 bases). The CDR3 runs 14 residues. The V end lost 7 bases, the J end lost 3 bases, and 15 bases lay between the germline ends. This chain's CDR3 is CASKSGVGYTEAFF. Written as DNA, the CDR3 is TGTGCCAGCAAGTCGGGGGTGGGGTACACTGAAGCTTTCTTT.

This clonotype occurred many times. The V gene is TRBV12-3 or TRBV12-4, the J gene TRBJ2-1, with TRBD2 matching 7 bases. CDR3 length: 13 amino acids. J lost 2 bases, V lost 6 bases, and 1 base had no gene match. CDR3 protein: CASRLAAYNEQFF. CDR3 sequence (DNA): TGTGCCAGCAGGCTAGCGGCCTACAATGAGCAGTTCTTC.